Listed here are 5 T cell receptor beta chains from one sample, sequenced in a study of identifying expanded T cells in peripheral blood. TCRdb's copy holds only in-frame clones and misses some; the assay was immunoSEQ multiplex PCR. This sample carries roughly 81,000 clones, roughly 84% of them seen once, and the ten largest clones take about 18%. The source material was blood. The receptors were sampled from a person aged 18 to 75 in good health.

The chain couples TRBV20-1 to TRBJ2-1, with unresolved D. The CDR3 is 11 residues long. V dropped 6 bases and J dropped 6 bases, with 9 bases sitting between them. Per the germline V gene, CDR1 is DFQATT and CDR2 is SNEGSKA (reference sequence). The CDR3 DNA is TGCAGTGCCCAGCTCTTCAATGAGCAGTTCTTC. Amino acid sequence: CSAQLFNEQFF.

The V and J genes are TRBV27 and TRBJ2-2; D might be TRBD1 (7 bases). The germline gives CDR1 MNHEY, CDR2 SMNVEV (reference sequence). There are 15 residues in the CDR3. V lost 6 bases and J 0 bases, leaving 11 bases between the germline ends. The CDR3 region has the DNA TGTGCCAGCAGCCTCAGGGGGGCGAACACCGGGGAGCTGTTTTTT. Protein sequence: CASSLRGANTGELFF.

This clone came up a few times. This chain uses TRBV18 with TRBJ2-7; D is possibly TRBD1 or TRBD2 (5 bases each). The V and J ends lost 2 bases and 0 bases respectively, with 14 bases between them. CDR1 and CDR2 from the germline V gene are KGHSH and LQKENI. CDR3 length: 16 amino acids. CDR3 nucleotide sequence: TGTGCCAGCTCACCATCTCGGGCAGGGAGCTCCTACGAGCAGTACTTC. Encoded protein: CASSPSRAGSSYEQYF.

This chain's CDR3 is CASSEEREVDNEQFF. The CDR3 DNA reads as TGTGCCAGCAGCGAGGAGCGGGAGGTTGATAATGAGCAGTTCTTC. The chain employs TRBV9 and TRBJ2-1; 9 bases line up with TRBD2. Germline CDR1 reads SGDLS; CDR2 reads YYNGEE. The CDR3 sequence is 15 residues long. Trimming cost V 3 bases and J 7 bases; bases outside gene matches: 8.

The V and J genes are TRBV6-5 and TRBJ2-7; 9 bases match TRBD1. CDR1 and CDR2 from the germline V gene are MNHEY and SVGAGI. After removal of 0 bases from V and 3 bases from J, the junction contained 6 bases not matched to a gene. This CDR3 comprises 16 residues. CDR3 sequence: CASSYSGTGKDYEQYF. CDR3 nucleotide sequence: TGTGCCAGCAGTTACTCGGGGACAGGGAAGGACTACGAGCAGTACTTC.